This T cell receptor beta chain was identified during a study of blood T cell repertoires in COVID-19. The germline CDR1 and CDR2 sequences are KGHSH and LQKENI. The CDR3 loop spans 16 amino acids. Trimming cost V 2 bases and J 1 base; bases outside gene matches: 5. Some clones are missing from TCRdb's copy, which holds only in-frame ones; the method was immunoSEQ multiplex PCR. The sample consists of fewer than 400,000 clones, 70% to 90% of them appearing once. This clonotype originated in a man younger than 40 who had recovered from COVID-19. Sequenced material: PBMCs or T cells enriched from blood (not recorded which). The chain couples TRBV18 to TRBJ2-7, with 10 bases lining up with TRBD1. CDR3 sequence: CASSPAGTGVSYEQYF. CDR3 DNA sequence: TGTGCCAGCTCACCAGCTGGGACAGGGGTTTCCTACGAGCAGTACTTC.